The 2 T cell receptor beta chains below come from one sample, sequenced in a study of identical twins. TCRdb analysed the 5' RACE reads with MiXCR anew, one entry per CDR3 protein. The sample contains 300,000 to 400,000 distinct CDR3 sequences, roughly an eighth of which appear only once. This sample was shared with a second study, whose subject was yellow fever vaccine responses in identical twins.

Input material: CD8+ T cells sorted from blood. The receptors derive from a woman under 30 in good health.

This clonotype was observed a few times. The chain uses TRBV7-9 and TRBJ2-1; TRBD2 might be the D (6 bases). Trimming shortened V by 5 bases and J by 2 bases, and 13 bases separated the two germline ends. The V gene's germline CDR1 is SEHNR and CDR2 FQNEAQ (reference sequence). The CDR3 totals 15 residues. CDR3 in amino acids: CASSPGSGPYNEQFF. The CDR3 DNA is TGTGCCAGCAGCCCGGGTAGCGGACCCTACAATGAGCAGTTCTTC.

The sample holds a few counts of this clonotype. This sequence joins TRBV5-1 and TRBJ1-4; 8 nucleotides agree with TRBD1. The length of the CDR3 is 15 residues. Germline V gene lookup returns CDR1 SGHRS and CDR2 YFSETQ. V lost 4 bases and J lost 3; bases outside the gene matches: 5. CDR3 in DNA: TGCGCCAGCAGCGAAGGACAGGGAGCTAATGAAAAACTGTTTTTT. Its protein product is CASSEGQGANEKLFF.